The entry that follows covers one T cell receptor beta chain sequence. Its antigen is unknown. The source of the sample is a study of neoadjuvant nivolumab and ipilimumab in lung cancer. The wider study: Nivolumab 3 mg/kg was given days 1, 15 and 29, plus ipilimumab 1 mg/kg day 1 in combination.

TCRdb's copy holds only in-frame clones and misses some; the assay was immunoSEQ multiplex PCR. The sample includes about 9,000 clones, over 75% seen only once; the top ten take around 8%. Deletions cut 0 bases from V and 6 bases from J, with 15 bases between. Germline V gene data show CDR1 as SGHAT and CDR2 as FQNNGV. The CDR3 contains 16 residues. Study-level points and caveats: TCR clonality did not significantly correlate with pathologic tumor regression. Blood richness before therapy tracked richness in tumors resected after neoadjuvant therapy. Only two of four nivolumab-treated tumors gained richness and clonality by surgery.

The TCR comes from an adult with non-small cell lung cancer. The genes are TRBV11-2 and TRBJ2-4; the D is unclear. The sample in question was tumor tissue, obtained after neoadjuvant nivolumab, alone or with ipilimumab, at or shortly before surgery. The CDR3 loop is CASSLDLSPGLNIQYF. CDR3 bases: TGTGCCAGCAGCTTAGATCTAAGTCCGGGCCTAAACATTCAGTACTTC.